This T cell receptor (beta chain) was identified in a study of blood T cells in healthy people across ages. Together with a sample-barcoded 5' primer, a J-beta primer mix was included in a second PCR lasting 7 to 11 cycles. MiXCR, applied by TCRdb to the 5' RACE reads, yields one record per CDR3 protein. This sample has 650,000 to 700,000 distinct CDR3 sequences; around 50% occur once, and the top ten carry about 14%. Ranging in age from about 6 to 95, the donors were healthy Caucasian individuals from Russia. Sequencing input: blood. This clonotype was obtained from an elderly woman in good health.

CDR3 sequence: CASSRNPQGSLEAFF. CDR3 bases: TGTGCCAGCAGCCGTAATCCACAGGGTTCCCTTGAAGCTTTCTTT. This sequence joins TRBV28 and TRBJ1-1, with D perhaps TRBD1 (6 bases). Germline V gives CDR1 MDHEN, CDR2 SYDVKM. The length of the CDR3 is 15 residues. V was trimmed by 6 bases and J by 7 bases, leaving 21 bases between them. Full variable domain (outside the CDR3, taken from reference TRBV28 and TRBJ1-1): DVKVTQSSRYLVKRTGEKVFLECVQDMDHENMFWYRQDPGLGLRLIYFSYDVKMKEKGDIPEGYSVSREKKERFSLILESASTNQTSMYLCASSRNPQGSLEAFFGQGTRLTVV.